This paragraph covers one T cell receptor (beta chain) sequence. Its antigen is unidentified. The PCR used 60 Vbeta and 13 Jbeta primers. Profiled with immunoSEQ multiplex PCR; TCRdb holds only in-frame clones, not every one. The sample includes fewer than 110,000 clones, approximately 72% of them seen just once. These data belong to a study of cytomegalovirus exposure and HLA in healthy donors. This CDR3 is 14 amino acids long. The trim removed 3 bases at V and 5 bases at J, leaving 3 bases unmatched. From germline, CDR1 is KGHSH and CDR2 LQKENI. The study, taken as a whole, reports: A later analysis, which compared TCR beta chains of equal frequency, found the HLA-associated ones more clonally expanded. Apparent HLA restriction characterized most CMV-associated TCR beta chains in a later analysis.

Material for sequencing was PBMCs. The chain uses TRBV18 and TRBJ2-4; TRBD1 aligns across 8 bases. This sequence was found in a woman aged 50 to 60 in good health and CMV-seronegative. The CDR3 protein is CASSPGQAQNIQYF. The CDR3 DNA reads as TGTGCCAGCTCACCGGGACAGGCCCAAAACATTCAGTACTTC.